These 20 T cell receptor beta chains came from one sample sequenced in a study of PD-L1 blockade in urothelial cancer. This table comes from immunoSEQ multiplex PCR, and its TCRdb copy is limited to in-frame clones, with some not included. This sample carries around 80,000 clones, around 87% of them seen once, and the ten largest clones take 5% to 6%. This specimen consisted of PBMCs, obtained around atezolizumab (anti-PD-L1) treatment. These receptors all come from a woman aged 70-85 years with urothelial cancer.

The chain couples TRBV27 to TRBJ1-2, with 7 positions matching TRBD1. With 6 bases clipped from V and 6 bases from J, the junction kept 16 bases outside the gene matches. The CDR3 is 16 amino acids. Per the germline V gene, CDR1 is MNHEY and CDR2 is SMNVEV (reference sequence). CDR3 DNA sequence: TGTGCCAGCAGCCGAAATTGGGCAGGGGGACGGGATGGCTACACCTTC. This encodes CASSRNWAGGRDGYTF.

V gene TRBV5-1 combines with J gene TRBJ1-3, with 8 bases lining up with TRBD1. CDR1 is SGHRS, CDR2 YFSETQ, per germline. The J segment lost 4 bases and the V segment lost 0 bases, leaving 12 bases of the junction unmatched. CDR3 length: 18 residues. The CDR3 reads CASSLDVNQGAQGNTIYF. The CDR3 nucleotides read TGCGCCAGCAGCTTGGATGTAAACCAGGGGGCTCAAGGAAACACCATATATTTT.

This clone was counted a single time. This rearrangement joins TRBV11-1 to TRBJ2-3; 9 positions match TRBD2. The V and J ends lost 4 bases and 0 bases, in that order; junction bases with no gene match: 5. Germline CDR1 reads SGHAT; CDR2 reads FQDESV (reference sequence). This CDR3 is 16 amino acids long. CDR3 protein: CASSSWTSESTDTQYF. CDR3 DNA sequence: TGTGCCAGCAGCTCTTGGACTAGCGAGAGCACAGATACGCAGTATTTT.

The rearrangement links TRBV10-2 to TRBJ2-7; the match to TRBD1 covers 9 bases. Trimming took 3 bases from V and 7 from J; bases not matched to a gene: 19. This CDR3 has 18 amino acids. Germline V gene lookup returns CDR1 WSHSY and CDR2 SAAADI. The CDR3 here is CASSETDARDREREEQYF. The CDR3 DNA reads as TGCGCCAGCAGTGAAACAGACGCCCGGGACAGGGAACGAGAAGAGCAGTACTTC.

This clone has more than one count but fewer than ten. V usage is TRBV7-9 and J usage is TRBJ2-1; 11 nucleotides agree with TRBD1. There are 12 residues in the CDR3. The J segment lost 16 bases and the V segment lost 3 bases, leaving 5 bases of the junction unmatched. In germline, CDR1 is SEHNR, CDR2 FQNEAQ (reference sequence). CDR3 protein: CASSFRTGGDFF. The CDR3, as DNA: TGTGCCAGCAGCTTTCGGACAGGGGGCGATTTCTTC.

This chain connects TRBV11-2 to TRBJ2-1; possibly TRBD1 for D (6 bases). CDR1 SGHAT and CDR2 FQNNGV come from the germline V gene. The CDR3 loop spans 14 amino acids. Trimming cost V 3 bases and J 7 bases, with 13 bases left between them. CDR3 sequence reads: CASSFQQGWNEQFF. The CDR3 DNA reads TGTGCCAGCAGCTTCCAACAGGGTTGGAATGAGCAGTTCTTC. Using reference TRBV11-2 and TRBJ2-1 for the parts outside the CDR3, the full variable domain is EAGVAQSPRYKIIEKRQSVAFWCNPISGHATLYWYQQILGQGPKLLIQFQNNGVVDDSQLPKDRFSAERLKGVDSTLKIQPAKLEDSAVYLCASSFQQGWNEQFFGPGTRLTVL.

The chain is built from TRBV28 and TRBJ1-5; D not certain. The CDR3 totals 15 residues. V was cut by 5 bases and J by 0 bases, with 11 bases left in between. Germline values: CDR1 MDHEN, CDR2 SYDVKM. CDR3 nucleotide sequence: TGTGCCAGCAGTCTTACAAGTTATAGCAATCAGCCCCAGCATTTT. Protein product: CASSLTSYSNQPQHF.

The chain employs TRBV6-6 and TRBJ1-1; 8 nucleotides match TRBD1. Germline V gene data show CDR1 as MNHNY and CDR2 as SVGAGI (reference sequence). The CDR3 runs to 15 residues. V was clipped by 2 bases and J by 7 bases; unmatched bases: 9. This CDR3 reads CASSYPGGGSDEAFF. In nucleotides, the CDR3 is TGTGCCAGCAGTTACCCAGGGGGCGGATCTGATGAAGCTTTCTTT.

The CDR3 spells CASSPTVSGNTIYF. For the CDR3, the DNA is TGTGCCAGCAGTCCGACAGTCTCTGGAAACACCATATATTTT. This rearrangement joins TRBV27 to TRBJ1-3; TRBD1 might be the D (5 bases). This CDR3 is built from 14 residues. CDR1 is MNHEY and CDR2 is SMNVEV in the germline V gene (reference sequence). V shed 5 bases and J shed 0 bases, with 8 bases lying between them.

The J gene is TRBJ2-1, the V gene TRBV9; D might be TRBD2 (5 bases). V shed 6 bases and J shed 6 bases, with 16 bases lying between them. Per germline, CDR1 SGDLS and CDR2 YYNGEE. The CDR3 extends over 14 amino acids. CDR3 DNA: TGTGCCAGCAACCTGGCGGGCGAAGTCAATGAGCAGTTCTTC. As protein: CASNLAGEVNEQFF.

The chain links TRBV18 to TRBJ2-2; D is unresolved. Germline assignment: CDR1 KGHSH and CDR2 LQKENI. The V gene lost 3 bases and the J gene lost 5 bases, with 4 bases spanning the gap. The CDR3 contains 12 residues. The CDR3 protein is CASSPLTGELFF. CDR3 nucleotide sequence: TGTGCCAGCTCACCTCTAACCGGGGAGCTGTTTTTT.

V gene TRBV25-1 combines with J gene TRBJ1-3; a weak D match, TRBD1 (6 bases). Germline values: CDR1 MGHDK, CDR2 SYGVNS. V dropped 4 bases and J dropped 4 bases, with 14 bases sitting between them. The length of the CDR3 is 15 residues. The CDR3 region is CASSGGGRDGNTIYF. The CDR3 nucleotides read TGTGCCAGCAGTGGAGGGGGAAGGGACGGAAACACCATATATTTT. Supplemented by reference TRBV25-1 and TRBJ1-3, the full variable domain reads EADIYQTPRYLVIGTGKKITLECSQTMGHDKMYWYQQDPGMELHLIHYSYGVNSTEKGDLSSESTVSRIRTEHFPLTLESARPSHTSQYLCASSGGGRDGNTIYFGEGSWLTVV.

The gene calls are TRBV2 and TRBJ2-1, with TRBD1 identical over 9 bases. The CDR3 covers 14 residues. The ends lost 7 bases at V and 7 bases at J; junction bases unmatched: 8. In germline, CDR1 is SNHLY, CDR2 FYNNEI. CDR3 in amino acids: CASIRGTGLNEQFF. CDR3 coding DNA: TGTGCCAGCATTAGGGGGACAGGGTTGAATGAGCAGTTCTTC.

CDR3 in amino acids: CASALLRGRQETQYF. CDR3 bases: TGCGCCAGCGCCCTCCTTCGCGGAAGGCAAGAGACCCAGTACTTC. This chain joins TRBV4-1 and TRBJ2-5; D not resolved. The CDR3 contains 15 residues. Germline V gene data show CDR1 as MGHRA and CDR2 as YSYEKL. V was clipped by 8 bases and J by 2 bases, with 18 bases between them.

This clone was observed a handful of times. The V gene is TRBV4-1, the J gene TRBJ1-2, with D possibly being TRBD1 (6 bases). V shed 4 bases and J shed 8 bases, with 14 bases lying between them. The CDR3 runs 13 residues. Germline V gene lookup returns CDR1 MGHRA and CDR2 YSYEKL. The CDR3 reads CASSPQGLGGYTF. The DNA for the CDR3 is TGCGCCAGCAGCCCACAGGGACTAGGGGGCTACACCTTC.

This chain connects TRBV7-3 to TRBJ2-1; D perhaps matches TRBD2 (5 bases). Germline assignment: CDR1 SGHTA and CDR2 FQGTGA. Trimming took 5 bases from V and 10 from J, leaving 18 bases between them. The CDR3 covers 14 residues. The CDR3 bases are TGTGCCAGCAGCCAACCCAACCCCTCGGGGGAGCAGTTCTTC. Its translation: CASSQPNPSGEQFF.

For the CDR3, the DNA is TGTGCCAGCTCCCTCGAACAGGGTCGAGGTGAAAAACTGTTTTTT. It codes for CASSLEQGRGEKLFF. This rearrangement joins TRBV18 to TRBJ1-4, with D perhaps matching TRBD1 (6 bases). The CDR3 is 15 residues long. V lost 6 bases to trimming and J lost 7 bases, with 18 bases between them. Germline CDR1 is KGHSH and CDR2 is LQKENI.

CDR3 DNA: TGTGCCAGCCAGGGATTTAATGAAAAACTGTTTTTT. It yields the protein CASQGFNEKLFF. The chain uses TRBV2 and TRBJ1-4; D possibly corresponds to TRBD1 (5 bases). Trimming took off 8 bases at V and 4 bases at J, with 8 bases between the two ends. This CDR3 comprises 12 residues. Per germline, CDR1 SNHLY and CDR2 FYNNEI.

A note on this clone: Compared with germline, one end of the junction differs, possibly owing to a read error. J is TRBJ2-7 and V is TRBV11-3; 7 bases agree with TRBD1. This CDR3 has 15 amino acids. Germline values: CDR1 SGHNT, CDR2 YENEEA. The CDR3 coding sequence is TGTGCCAGCAGCCTAGACCGGGACAGTTCCTACGAGCAGTACTTC. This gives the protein CASSLDRDSSYEQYF.

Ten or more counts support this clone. The CDR3 loop reads CASSPDWTSGGSPYNEQFF. CDR3 nucleotides: TGCGCCAGCAGCCCCGACTGGACTAGCGGGGGGTCCCCCTACAATGAGCAGTTCTTC. The chain recombines TRBV4-3 with TRBJ2-1, with 14 bases fitting TRBD2. V lost 4 bases and J lost 2; bases outside the gene matches: 10. The CDR3 is 19 residues long. Germline CDR1 reads LGHNA; CDR2 reads YSLEER.